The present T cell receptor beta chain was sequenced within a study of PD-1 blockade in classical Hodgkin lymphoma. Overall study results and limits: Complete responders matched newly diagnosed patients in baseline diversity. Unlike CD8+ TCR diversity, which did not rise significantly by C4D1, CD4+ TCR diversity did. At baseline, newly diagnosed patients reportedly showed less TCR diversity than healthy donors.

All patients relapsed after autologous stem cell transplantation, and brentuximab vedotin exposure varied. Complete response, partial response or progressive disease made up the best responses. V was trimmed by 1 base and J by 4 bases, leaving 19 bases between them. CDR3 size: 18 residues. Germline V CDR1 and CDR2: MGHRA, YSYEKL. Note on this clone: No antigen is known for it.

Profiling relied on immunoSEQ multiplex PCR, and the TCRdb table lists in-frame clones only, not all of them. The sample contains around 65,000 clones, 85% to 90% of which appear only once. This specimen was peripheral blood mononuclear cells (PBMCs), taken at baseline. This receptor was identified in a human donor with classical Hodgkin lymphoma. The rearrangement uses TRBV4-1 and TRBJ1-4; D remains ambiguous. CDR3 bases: TGCGCCAGCAGCCAAGTGCAGGTTGGGTCCCAGAATAATGAAAAACTGTTTTTT. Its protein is CASSQVQVGSQNNEKLFF.